Below, 29 T cell receptor beta chains from the same sample are listed, as sequenced in a study of radiotherapy plus CTLA-4 blockade in lung cancer. Only in-frame clones appear in the TCRdb table, and some are missing; sequencing was by immunoSEQ multiplex PCR. The table includes roughly 110,000 clones, over 75% detected once. The sequencing used peripheral blood, collected from a patient treated with radiotherapy plus ipilimumab. Receptor source: a human donor with non-small cell lung cancer that progressed on radiotherapy plus ipilimumab. Some clones in this sample may be carry-over from other donors' samples.

This clone appeared a single time. This rearrangement joins TRBV27 to TRBJ1-2; D might be TRBD1 (6 bases). The germline CDR1 and CDR2 sequences are MNHEY and SMNVEV (reference sequence). CDR3 length: 14 residues. V was clipped by 6 bases and J by 7 bases, with 18 bases between them. CDR3 sequence (DNA): TGTGCCAGCAGCAAATACAGGGTAGATGGTGGCTACACCTTC. It specifies CASSKYRVDGGYTF.

The chain employs TRBV7-9 and TRBJ2-1; D not certain. The germline V and J ends were trimmed by 1 base and 5 bases, with 15 bases remaining between them. The CDR3 runs 16 residues. Germline-derived CDR1 and CDR2 are SEHNR and FQNEAQ (reference sequence). The CDR3, as DNA: TGTGCCAGCAGCTTAGTTGGGCGGAACTTGGACAATGAGCAGTTCTTC. The encoded protein is CASSLVGRNLDNEQFF.

The chain couples TRBV9 to TRBJ1-3; D unclear. Trimming stripped 0 bases from V and 3 bases from J, with 13 bases between. The V gene's germline CDR1 is SGDLS and CDR2 YYNGEE. CDR3 length equals 16 residues. The CDR3, as DNA: TGTGCCAGCAGCGTAGGGAGGAGGCCCGGTGGAAACACCATATATTTT. This codes for CASSVGRRPGGNTIYF.

This clone has just a few counts. The genes are TRBV6-6 and TRBJ1-1, with unresolved D. Germline CDR1 and CDR2: MNHNY and SVGAGI (reference sequence). V gave up 6 bases and J gave up 1 base, with 6 bases separating them. The CDR3 is made up of 12 amino acids. The CDR3 is CASRFSNTEAFF. CDR3 bases: TGTGCCAGCAGGTTCTCGAACACTGAAGCTTTCTTT.

The chain couples TRBV28 to TRBJ2-5; D not resolved. V dropped 6 bases and J dropped 0 bases, with 14 bases sitting between them. CDR1 is MDHEN and CDR2 is SYDVKM in the germline V gene. The CDR3 is 15 amino acids. The CDR3 DNA follows: TGTGCCAGCAGCCCGCCGCCAGCGTACCAAGAGACCCAGTACTTC. It translates to CASSPPPAYQETQYF.

V gene TRBV9 combines with J gene TRBJ1-2; D gene unclear. CDR3 length: 15 residues. CDR1 and CDR2 from the germline V gene are SGDLS and YYNGEE. V was trimmed by 1 base and J by 4 bases, leaving 14 bases between them. CDR3 in amino acids: CASSVMMHPGYGYTF. The CDR3 DNA reads as TGTGCCAGCAGCGTAATGATGCACCCGGGCTATGGCTACACCTTC.

The chain carries TRBV6-1 and TRBJ2-1; 9 bases line up with TRBD1. This CDR3 has 16 residues. Germline CDR1 and CDR2: MNHNS and SASEGT. Trimming at V came to 3 bases and at J to 8 bases, leaving 11 bases not matched to a gene. CDR3 protein: CASSDGWTGVGYEQFF. The DNA for the CDR3 is TGTGCCAGCAGTGATGGCTGGACAGGGGTAGGGTATGAGCAGTTCTTC.

Points on this clone: Germline and junction disagree at one end, which may indicate a read error. The chain recombines TRBV6-4 with TRBJ1-5, with D unresolved. The CDR3 has 17 amino acids. The germline CDR1 and CDR2 sequences are MRHNA and SNTAGT. CDR3 region: CASSDPSRTLSSQPQHF. CDR3 nucleotides: TGTGCCAGCAGTGACCCATCCAGGACTCTTAGCAGTCAGCCCCAGCATTTT.

This clone has a single count. V is TRBV5-5 and J is TRBJ2-3; no definite D call. With 0 bases removed from V and 5 bases from J, the gap between germline ends came to 10 bases. CDR3 length: 14 residues. CDR1 SGHKS and CDR2 YYEKEE come from the germline V gene (reference sequence). The CDR3 DNA reads as TGTGCCAGCAGCTTGGGTCAGGCCTTAGATACGCAGTATTTT. This codes for CASSLGQALDTQYF.

The table lists this clone with a count of one. The chain couples TRBV5-1 to TRBJ1-2; D is unclear. Trimming took 4 bases from V and 1 from J, leaving 14 bases between them. The CDR3 runs to 15 residues. Germline-derived CDR1 and CDR2 are SGHRS and YFSETQ. The CDR3 DNA follows: TGCGCCAGCAGCCCAAGGACGGATCTTAACTATGGCTACACCTTC. Translation gives CASSPRTDLNYGYTF.

The rearrangement uses TRBV6-1 and TRBJ1-5; D may be TRBD1 (5 bases). V gave up 3 bases and J gave up 1 base, with 13 bases separating them. The CDR3 covers 16 residues. CDR1 is MNHNS and CDR2 is SASEGT in the germline V gene. CDR3 loop: CASSDSPRESNQPQHF. CDR3 sequence (DNA): TGTGCCAGCAGTGATTCTCCCAGGGAGAGCAATCAGCCCCAGCATTTT.

The chain combines TRBV7-2 with TRBJ2-5; D is possibly TRBD2 (7 bases). Trimming pared 1 base from V and 7 bases from J, leaving 13 bases between. CDR1 is SGHTA and CDR2 is FQGNSA in the germline V gene. CDR3 length: 14 amino acids. The CDR3 DNA is TGTGCCAGCAGCTTAGAACGGGGGGCTGGGACCCAGTACTTC. Its protein is CASSLERGAGTQYF.

There are a few counts of this clone. The chain combines TRBV7-2 with TRBJ2-7; D is undetermined. Germline lookup yields CDR1 SGHTA and CDR2 FQGNSA. This CDR3 has 13 residues. Trimming pared 1 base from V and 3 bases from J, leaving 7 bases between. The CDR3 coding sequence is TGTGCCAGCAGCTTAGAACCTAACTACGAGCAGTACTTC. Translation gives CASSLEPNYEQYF.

The V call is TRBV12-5, the J call TRBJ2-1; D not resolved. Between the trimmed V and J ends, which lost 4 bases and 0 bases, there was a span of 7 bases. There are 14 residues in the CDR3. Germline V gene lookup returns CDR1 LGHNT and CDR2 FRNRAP. The CDR3 loop reads CASGSISSYNEQFF. The CDR3 DNA is TGTGCTAGTGGTTCCATTAGCTCCTACAATGAGCAGTTCTTC.

The chain employs TRBV5-1 and TRBJ2-6; D perhaps matches TRBD1 (6 bases). The CDR3 spans 17 residues. V lost 4 bases, J lost 3 bases, and 17 bases lay in between. Germline V gene sequence: CDR1 SGHRS, CDR2 YFSETQ. The CDR3 nucleotides read TGCGCCAGCAGCCTGGACGGGACATTTTATGGGGCCAACGTCCTGACTTTC. The encoded protein is CASSLDGTFYGANVLTF.

CDR3 in amino acids: CASRRQGANETQYF. In DNA form, the CDR3 reads TGTGCCAGCAGGCGACAGGGGGCGAATGAGACCCAGTACTTC. This chain joins TRBV7-9 and TRBJ2-5; TRBD1 matches 10 bases. V lost 6 bases to trimming and J lost 5 bases; unmatched junction nucleotides: 6. The length of the CDR3 is 14 residues. Looked up from germline, CDR1 is SEHNR and CDR2 is FQNEAQ (reference sequence). Variable domain in full (rest from reference TRBV7-9 and TRBJ2-5): DTGVSQNPRHKITKRGQNVTFRCDPISEHNRLYWYRQTLGQGPEFLTYFQNEAQLEKSRLLSDRFSAERPKGSFSTLEIQRTEQGDSAMYLCASRRQGANETQYFGPGTRLLVL.

V and J are TRBV7-9 and TRBJ1-6; 10 nucleotides line up with TRBD1. In germline, CDR1 is SEHNR, CDR2 FQNEAQ (reference sequence). The CDR3 sequence is 14 residues long. Trimming cost V 6 bases and J 8 bases; bases outside gene matches: 4. CDR3 nucleotides: TGTGCCAGCAGATCCGGGACAGGGGATTCACCCCTCCACTTT. This codes for CASRSGTGDSPLHF.

The J gene is TRBJ1-1, the V gene TRBV7-8; 9 bases align to TRBD1. J lost 5 bases, V lost 5 bases, and 15 bases had no gene match. This CDR3 comprises 17 residues. CDR1 is SGHVS and CDR2 is FQNEAQ in the germline V gene. CDR3 sequence: CASSNPWDRVVQTEAFF. The CDR3 DNA sequence: TGTGCCAGCAGCAACCCATGGGACAGGGTGGTTCAAACTGAAGCTTTCTTT.

This rearrangement joins TRBV27 to TRBJ1-2, with 8 positions matching TRBD1. The CDR3 has 16 amino acids. Germline V gene data show CDR1 as MNHEY and CDR2 as SMNVEV (reference sequence). V shed 6 bases and J 0 bases; nucleotides not matched to a gene: 9. This CDR3 is CASRLLGDRSNYGYTF. In DNA, the CDR3 is TGTGCCAGCAGACTACTAGGGGACAGGTCTAACTATGGCTACACCTTC.

The chain recombines TRBV5-1 with TRBJ2-1; 8 nucleotides align to TRBD1. Germline values: CDR1 SGHRS, CDR2 YFSETQ. CDR3 length: 15 amino acids. Trimming cost V 6 bases and J 6 bases; bases outside gene matches: 11. CDR3 loop: CASKLGQGMFNEQFF. As DNA, the CDR3 is TGCGCCAGCAAGTTAGGACAGGGTATGTTCAATGAGCAGTTCTTC.

This chain uses TRBV28 with TRBJ2-7, with D possibly matching TRBD2 (7 bases). The germline V gene has CDR1 MDHEN and CDR2 SYDVKM. V dropped 5 bases and J dropped 7 bases, with 21 bases sitting between them. The CDR3 spans 15 residues. The CDR3 sequence is CASSPHLRGRGEQYF. As DNA, the CDR3 is TGTGCCAGCAGTCCTCATCTACGGGGGAGGGGGGAGCAGTACTTC.

The V and J genes are TRBV7-9 and TRBJ1-5, with 7 bases aligning to TRBD1. This CDR3 has 16 amino acids. CDR1 and CDR2 (germline): SEHNR, FQNEAQ (reference sequence). Trimming cost V 4 bases and J 0 bases; bases outside gene matches: 6. The chain's CDR3 is CASSYWGTDSNQPQHF. The CDR3 DNA reads TGTGCCAGCAGCTATTGGGGGACAGATAGCAATCAGCCCCAGCATTTT.

The chain carries TRBV6-1 and TRBJ1-2; maybe TRBD1 (5 bases). The CDR3 sequence is 15 residues long. The V gene's germline CDR1 is MNHNS and CDR2 SASEGT. Between the trimmed V and J ends, which lost 4 bases and 0 bases, there was a span of 12 bases. The CDR3 nucleotides are TGTGCCAGCAGTGTCCGAGGGGTTTCTAACTATGGCTACACCTTC. Translating it yields CASSVRGVSNYGYTF.

The CDR3 sequence is CASTTWTGGGNQPQHF. CDR3 coding DNA: TGTGCCAGCACTACATGGACCGGCGGCGGCAATCAGCCCCAGCATTTT. This chain uses TRBV6-6 with TRBJ1-5; D unclear. The germline CDR1 and CDR2 sequences are MNHNY and SVGAGI (reference sequence). Trimming took off 7 bases at V and 2 bases at J, with 18 bases between the two ends. This CDR3 is 16 amino acids long.

The chain carries TRBV7-2 and TRBJ1-1; D remains unclear. Germline CDR1 reads SGHTA; CDR2 reads FQGNSA. V was pared by 5 bases and J by 8 bases, with 18 bases between. This CDR3 has 14 amino acids. The CDR3 spells CASSLPNLDREAFF. The CDR3 DNA follows: TGTGCCAGCAGCCTACCCAACTTGGACCGAGAAGCTTTCTTT.

This sequence joins TRBV9 and TRBJ2-7; no firm D call. Trimming stripped 3 bases from V and 1 base from J, with 5 bases between. CDR3 size: 12 residues. Germline CDR1 and CDR2: SGDLS and YYNGEE. Here the CDR3 reads CASSDGSYEQYF. For the CDR3, the DNA is TGTGCCAGCAGCGACGGATCCTACGAGCAGTACTTC.

V and J are TRBV29-1 and TRBJ1-1; possible D gene TRBD1, 6 bases. The CDR3 loop spans 14 amino acids. CDR1 is SQVTM and CDR2 is ANQGSEA in the germline V gene. The ends were cut back, 7 bases at V and 4 bases at J, with 19 bases in the middle. Here the CDR3 reads CSGLRGGWGTEAFF. CDR3 sequence (DNA): TGCAGCGGCCTGAGGGGGGGCTGGGGCACTGAAGCTTTCTTT.

This clone appeared once. The J gene is TRBJ2-6, the V gene TRBV4-2; D is possibly TRBD1 (5 bases). V lost 4 bases and J lost 0, with 16 bases in between. This CDR3 is 18 amino acids long. Per germline, CDR1 LGHNA and CDR2 YNFKEQ. The DNA of the CDR3 is TGTGCCAGCAGCCCTCAGTCAGGGCGAGGCTCTGGGGCCAACGTCCTGACTTTC. Its translation is CASSPQSGRGSGANVLTF.

The chain joins TRBV5-1 to TRBJ2-2; 7 nucleotides line up with TRBD1. The V gene's germline CDR1 is SGHRS and CDR2 YFSETQ. The J segment lost 4 bases and the V segment lost 2 bases, leaving 2 bases of the junction unmatched. CDR3 length: 14 residues. CDR3 sequence: CASSFGTVTGELFF. In nucleotides, the CDR3 is TGCGCCAGCAGCTTCGGGACAGTCACCGGGGAGCTGTTTTTT. Combining the CDR3 with reference TRBV5-1 and TRBJ2-2 gives the whole variable domain KAGVTQTPRYLIKTRGQQVTLSCSPISGHRSVSWYQQTPGQGLQFLFEYFSETQRNKGNFPGRFSGRQFSNSRSEMNVSTLELGDSALYLCASSFGTVTGELFFGEGSRLTVL.